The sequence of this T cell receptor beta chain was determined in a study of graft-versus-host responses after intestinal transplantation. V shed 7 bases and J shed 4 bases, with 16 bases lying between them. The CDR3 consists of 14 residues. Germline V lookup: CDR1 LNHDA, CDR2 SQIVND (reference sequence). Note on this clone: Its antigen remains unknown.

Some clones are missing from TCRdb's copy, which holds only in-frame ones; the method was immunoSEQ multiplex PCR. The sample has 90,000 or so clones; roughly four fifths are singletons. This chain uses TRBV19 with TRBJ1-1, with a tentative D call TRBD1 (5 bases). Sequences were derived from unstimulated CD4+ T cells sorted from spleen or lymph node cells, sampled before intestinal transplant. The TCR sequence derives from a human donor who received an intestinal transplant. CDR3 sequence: CASTPGLTSTEAFF. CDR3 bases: TGTGCCAGTACTCCGGGACTTACGAGCACTGAAGCTTTCTTT.